This TCR beta chain emerged from a study of blood T cell repertoires in COVID-19. On the study more broadly: The United States, Italy and Spain supplied acute and convalescent COVID-19 samples. Sample material is recorded as cDNA or gDNA derived from T cells, B-cell-depleted T cells, or PBMCs.

Assay: immunoSEQ multiplex PCR; the TCRdb copy retains only in-frame clones and omits some. The sample records tens of thousands of clones, more than 75% being singletons. The TCR sequence derives from a woman between 65 and 79 years old in a cohort sampled during active COVID-19. The sequenced sample was peripheral blood.

The CDR3 is CASIPTGAPHRSGNTIYF. In DNA form, the CDR3 reads TGTGCCAGCATCCCGACAGGAGCCCCGCACAGATCTGGAAACACCATATATTTT. This chain joins TRBV28 and TRBJ1-3; a possible D gene is TRBD1 (6 bases). Trimming shortened V by 7 bases and J by 1 base, and 23 bases separated the two germline ends. The CDR3 extends over 18 amino acids. Looked up from germline, CDR1 is MDHEN and CDR2 is SYDVKM.